The 24 T cell receptor beta chains presented below share a single source sample, sequenced in a study of shared clonotypes between healthy human individuals (dated by TCRdb to the early 2020s). The library was produced with the immunoSEQ multiplex PCR assay. TCRdb took this table from immuneACCESS and kept in-frame rearrangements with V and J called. Such tables lack part of the clones; where checked against another copy, unresolved V genes explain under half of the gap, and the rest is unexplained. This sample comprises about 610,000 clones, around 97% of them detected only once. The top ten constitute about 0.057% of the sample. The source material was naive CD4+ T cells sorted from blood. The cell subset or site label, as the study defines it: CD45RA+ positively selected. All receptors come from a woman aged 25 to 45 in good health.

The rearrangement links TRBV2 to TRBJ1-2, with D perhaps matching TRBD1 (5 bases). The CDR3 spans 15 residues. The germline V gene has CDR1 SNHLY and CDR2 FYNNEI. The V gene lost 6 bases and the J gene lost 3 bases, with 17 bases spanning the gap. Here the CDR3 DNA reads TGTGCCAGCAGGGGGGTGCGGGGGATTGACTATGGCTACACCTTC. It translates to CASRGVRGIDYGYTF.

This clone was recorded only once. The rearrangement links TRBV18 to TRBJ2-1; perhaps TRBD1 as D (6 bases). Deletions cut 6 bases from V and 5 bases from J, with 11 bases between. There are 13 residues in the CDR3. Germline V CDR1 and CDR2: KGHSH, LQKENI. CDR3 coding DNA: TGTGCCAGCTCTTCGGACAGAAACAATGAGCAGTTCTTC. Protein product: CASSSDRNNEQFF.

The chain links TRBV27 to TRBJ1-6; D possibly corresponds to TRBD1 (6 bases). Between the trimmed V and J ends, which lost 1 base and 8 bases, there was a span of 15 bases. There are 16 residues in the CDR3. Germline assignment: CDR1 MNHEY and CDR2 SMNVEV (reference sequence). The CDR3 loop is CASSLWRGRDYSPLHF. The CDR3 coding sequence is TGTGCCAGCAGTTTATGGAGGGGGAGGGATTATTCACCCCTCCACTTT.

Of note for this clone: One end of the junction varies from germline; a read error may be responsible. The rearrangement joins TRBV18 to TRBJ2-7; D remains ambiguous. This CDR3 region has 12 residues. Germline V CDR1 and CDR2: KGHSH, LQKENI. The CDR3 sequence: CASSQADQASDF. In nucleotides, the CDR3 is TGTGCCAGCTCACAGGCTGACCAGGCTTCAGACTTC.

The J gene is TRBJ2-5, the V gene TRBV5-1, with TRBD2 matching 9 bases. V was clipped by 0 bases and J by 4 bases; unmatched bases: 4. CDR1 is SGHRS and CDR2 is YFSETQ in the germline V gene. This CDR3 spans 15 amino acids. The CDR3 nucleotides are TGCGCCAGCAGCTTGGCCGCGGGAGGGCTAGAGACCCAGTACTTC. Its protein is CASSLAAGGLETQYF.

The chain has TRBV5-1 and TRBJ2-2; 7 bases are shared with TRBD2. The CDR3 length is 14 residues. The germline V gene has CDR1 SGHRS and CDR2 YFSETQ. The V gene end was trimmed by 5 bases and the J gene end by 1 base; junction bases not matched to a gene: 2. For the CDR3, the DNA is TGCGCCAGCAGGCCTAGCGGGAACACCGGGGAGCTGTTTTTT. This sequence encodes CASRPSGNTGELFF.

This clone was picked up a small number of times. V and J are TRBV7-9 and TRBJ1-5, with D maybe TRBD1 (5 bases). Germline CDR1 SEHNR, CDR2 FQNEAQ (reference sequence). There are 13 residues in the CDR3. V was clipped by 1 base and J by 6 bases, with 7 bases between them. The CDR3 here is CASSLVGVQPQHF. CDR3 bases: TGTGCCAGCAGCTTAGTGGGGGTTCAGCCCCAGCATTTT. Combining the CDR3 with reference TRBV7-9 and TRBJ1-5 gives the whole variable domain DTGVSQNPRHKITKRGQNVTFRCDPISEHNRLYWYRQTLGQGPEFLTYFQNEAQLEKSRLLSDRFSAERPKGSFSTLEIQRTEQGDSAMYLCASSLVGVQPQHFGDGTRLSIL.

This clone was counted a few times. The rearrangement uses TRBV29-1 and TRBJ1-1; D possibly corresponds to TRBD1 (5 bases). The V and J ends lost 5 bases and 7 bases respectively, with 8 bases between them. Germline loops: CDR1 SQVTM, CDR2 ANQGSEA. The CDR3 is 10 residues long. The CDR3 sequence is CSVRQHEAFF. The CDR3 bases are TGCAGCGTTAGACAGCATGAAGCTTTCTTT.

The chain uses TRBV10-3 and TRBJ1-1; D possibly corresponds to TRBD1 (6 bases). The germline V gene has CDR1 ENHRY and CDR2 SYGVKD. CDR3 length: 14 amino acids. The germline V and J ends were trimmed by 6 bases and 4 bases, with 15 bases remaining between them. The CDR3 DNA is TGTGCCATCAGAGAAACAGGGAGTAGCACTGAAGCTTTCTTT. Amino acid sequence: CAIRETGSSTEAFF.

The rearrangement links TRBV28 to TRBJ1-2, with 8 bases identical to TRBD1. CDR1 is MDHEN and CDR2 is SYDVKM in the germline V gene. The CDR3 runs to 16 residues. V lost 0 bases to trimming and J lost 4 bases; unmatched junction nucleotides: 7. Here the CDR3 DNA reads TGTGCCAGCAGTTTATGGGACAGGGAATTGGTCTATGGCTACACCTTC. Translation: CASSLWDRELVYGYTF.

The CDR3 region has the DNA TGTGCCAGCAGCCAAGGTAACCTCGGCGACCCCGTACGGCCTGGGGCCAACGTCCTGACTTTC. Translation gives CASSQGNLGDPVRPGANVLTF. This rearrangement joins TRBV4-2 to TRBJ2-6; D unclear. The ends were cut back, 1 base at V and 2 bases at J, with 24 bases in the middle. Per the germline V gene, CDR1 is LGHNA and CDR2 is YNFKEQ. The CDR3 contains 21 residues.

The J gene is TRBJ2-5, the V gene TRBV7-2; 9 bases are shared with TRBD2. Germline CDR1 reads SGHTA; CDR2 reads FQGNSA. Trimming took 5 bases from V and 6 from J; bases not matched to a gene: 16. CDR3 length: 17 residues. CDR3 coding DNA: TGTGCCAGCAGCCCCCAACGGACTAGCGAGAGTGTGAAGACCCAGTACTTC. This encodes CASSPQRTSESVKTQYF.

The chain links TRBV7-8 to TRBJ2-3; possible D gene TRBD1, 6 bases. V lost 5 bases and J 0 bases, leaving 15 bases between the germline ends. This CDR3 is 16 amino acids long. The germline V gene encodes CDR1 SGHVS and CDR2 FQNEAQ. Here the CDR3 DNA reads TGTGCCAGCAGCGACTACAGGGCGTCTAGCACAGATACGCAGTATTTT. Protein: CASSDYRASSTDTQYF.

The gene calls are TRBV7-2 and TRBJ2-2; TRBD2 matches 8 bases. CDR3 length equals 16 residues. The V gene end was trimmed by 1 base and the J gene end by 3 bases; junction bases not matched to a gene: 4. Germline V CDR1 and CDR2: SGHTA, FQGNSA. CDR3 nucleotides: TGTGCCAGCAGCTTAGGGACTAGCCGACACACCGGGGAGCTGTTTTTT. Translated: CASSLGTSRHTGELFF. Combining the CDR3 with reference TRBV7-2 and TRBJ2-2 gives the whole variable domain GAGVSQSPSNKVTEKGKDVELRCDPISGHTALYWYRQSLGQGLEFLIYFQGNSAPDKSGLPSDRFSAERTGGSVSTLTIQRTQQEDSAVYLCASSLGTSRHTGELFFGEGSRLTVL.

The chain recombines TRBV2 with TRBJ2-5, with D hard to call. The CDR3 is 13 amino acids. Germline V CDR1 and CDR2: SNHLY, FYNNEI. V was pared by 3 bases and J by 1 base, with 6 bases between. The CDR3 spells CASSDSVQETQYF. The CDR3 DNA reads TGTGCCAGCAGTGATTCCGTCCAAGAGACCCAGTACTTC.

This chain links TRBV10-1 with TRBJ2-7, with D perhaps TRBD1 (6 bases). This CDR3 region has 13 residues. Germline CDR1 WNHNN, CDR2 SYGVQD (reference sequence). The ends were cut back, 4 bases at V and 2 bases at J, with 9 bases in the middle. The CDR3 loop is CASSGQEPYEQYF. As DNA, the CDR3 is TGCGCCAGCAGTGGACAGGAGCCCTACGAGCAGTACTTC.

The DNA for the CDR3 is TGTGCCAGCAGTTACGACCGCTCGAACACAGATACGCAGTATTTT. Translating it yields CASSYDRSNTDTQYF. The V and J genes are TRBV6-5 and TRBJ2-3; D uncertain. Per the germline V gene, CDR1 is MNHEY and CDR2 is SVGAGI. The CDR3 extends over 15 amino acids. V lost 2 bases and J 2 bases, leaving 11 bases between the germline ends.

The V and J genes are TRBV29-1 and TRBJ2-3; no clear D. The CDR3 is 15 amino acids. Germline CDR1 is SQVTM and CDR2 is ANQGSEA. The CDR3 nucleotides are TGCTCCGTGGGTCCGTTGGGGTTTCGCACAGATACGCAGTATTTT. Its protein is CSVGPLGFRTDTQYF.

This clone was seen a single time. This sequence joins TRBV4-2 and TRBJ2-5; either TRBD1 or TRBD2 may fit D (5 bases each). TRBJ2-7 matches the DNA end more closely, so the J call is doubtful. The CDR3 is made up of 15 amino acids. Per the germline V gene, CDR1 is LGHNA and CDR2 is YNFKEQ. CDR3: CASSQGGWAAYEQYF. DNA of the CDR3: TGTGCCAGCAGCCAAGGGGGGTGGGCGGCCTACGAGCAGTACTTC.

The gene calls are TRBV18 and TRBJ2-6; D is undetermined. This CDR3 has 15 amino acids. V was pared by 1 base and J by 4 bases, with 8 bases between. Germline CDR1 KGHSH, CDR2 LQKENI. CDR3 in DNA: TGTGCCAGCTCACCACTGGGTACAGGGGCCAACGTCCTGACTTTC. Its protein product is CASSPLGTGANVLTF.

The rearrangement uses TRBV7-2 and TRBJ1-6, with 8 bases identical to TRBD1. The CDR3 extends over 15 amino acids. Per the germline V gene, CDR1 is SGHTA and CDR2 is FQGNSA. V gave up 8 bases and J gave up 6 bases; unmatched junction bases: 9. The CDR3 is CASSPGGTSNSPLHF. For the CDR3, the DNA is TGTGCCAGCTCACCAGGGGGCACGAGTAATTCACCCCTCCACTTT. The full variable domain, with the rest looked up from reference TRBV7-2 and TRBJ1-6, is GAGVSQSPSNKVTEKGKDVELRCDPISGHTALYWYRQSLGQGLEFLIYFQGNSAPDKSGLPSDRFSAERTGGSVSTLTIQRTQQEDSAVYLCASSPGGTSNSPLHFGNGTRLTVT.

The chain employs TRBV27 and TRBJ2-2; TRBD2 is a possible D gene (6 bases). CDR1 and CDR2 from the germline V gene are MNHEY and SMNVEV (reference sequence). V was shortened by 6 bases and J by 4 bases, with 12 bases between the two germline ends. The CDR3 is 14 amino acids. DNA for the CDR3: TGTGCCAGCAGATGGGGGGTGGGCACCGGGGAGCTGTTTTTT. This translates into CASRWGVGTGELFF.

Here the CDR3 DNA reads TGTGCCAGCAGTTACAGTCGGGCCGGGGGGACCCAGTACTTC. Protein product: CASSYSRAGGTQYF. The chain carries TRBV6-5 and TRBJ2-5; tentative D call: TRBD2 (6 bases). The germline V gene has CDR1 MNHEY and CDR2 SVGAGI. V was trimmed by 2 bases and J by 7 bases, leaving 14 bases between them. The CDR3 sequence is 14 residues long.

The chain recombines TRBV2 with TRBJ1-1; 8 positions match TRBD1. Germline CDR1 reads SNHLY; CDR2 reads FYNNEI. The ends lost 6 bases at V and 1 base at J; junction bases unmatched: 7. This CDR3 is built from 15 residues. CDR3 in DNA: TGTGCCAGCAGATGGGACAGGCCAGGGAACACTGAAGCTTTCTTT. Protein sequence: CASRWDRPGNTEAFF.